This T cell receptor (beta chain) comes out of a study of T-cell memory formation after mild COVID-19 listed by TCRdb under 2021. Looking at the study overall: Most TCR sequence clusters were specific to one of the two donors. Two young, previously healthy adult volunteers, one female and one male, were included in the cohort. In two donors, T-cell clones that expanded and contracted after mild COVID-19 were followed by sequencing TCRalpha and TCRbeta repertoires longitudinally.

Ficoll-Paque density gradient centrifugation was used to isolate PBMCs. Trimming at the junction amounts to 9 bases on V and 5 bases on J, and the germline ends lie 13 bases apart. The CDR3, cysteine through phenylalanine, is 12 amino acids long. Only the CDR3 region is kept as DNA, spanning 36 bases read in frame from base 1. Via the germline V gene (reference sequence), CDR1 is LGHDT and CDR2 YNNKEL. The full study reports these points: Clones that contracted from day 15 to 85 showed balanced CD4/CD8 phenotypes, whereas a second wave of clones that expanded from day 15 to 37 leaned towards CD4+. The study included only a couple of mild cases, and larger cohorts that include severe cases with pre-infection samples were judged to be necessary. Contracting CD4+ clones were located mainly in the CM and EM memory subsets, whereas CD8+ clones were found to be enriched in EMRA. Whether the second-wave clones peaking on day 37 were SARS-CoV-2 specific was not confirmed. Some responding clones were found in pre-infection memory, which suggests that pre-existing cross-reactive memory T cells took part in the SARS-CoV-2 response.

Sequenced on an Illumina NovaSeq 6000. Using 5'RACE with constant-segment primers, TCRalpha and TCRbeta cDNA libraries were constructed, with sample barcodes and unique molecular identifiers added in the process. RNA was extracted from every sample with Trizol reagent. Libraries were amplified in two PCR steps, with a second sample barcode and Illumina TruSeq adapters added in the second step. Sequencing of the libraries was done on an Illumina NovaSeq, producing 2 x 150 bp paired-end reads. The study's processing was this. Reads were demultiplexed and collapsed into UMI-guided consensus sequences with migec v1.2.7. Using mixcr v2.1.11, the UMI consensuses were aligned to TRA and TRB V and J templates and assembled into clonotypes. A clonotype was counted as expanded or contracted only if both edgeR and NoisET called the change significant, with noise models trained on biological replicates. For edgeR calls, the cutoffs were a false discovery rate-adjusted p below 0.01 and a log2 fold-change threshold of 1. As an exploratory analysis of dynamics, max-normalized trajectories of the 1000 most abundant clonotypes were examined by PCA with hierarchical clustering. Separately sequenced CD4+ and CD8+ repertoires were used to assign the CD4 or CD8 phenotype of responding clones. The public reads were reanalyzed by TCRdb: fastp trimming at Q25, MiXCR alignment, in-frame beta chains only. Every CDR3 protein is listed once, alongside the most common genes and DNA of its rows. The V and J calls and clone size come from TCRdb's table, not from the authors' own analysis. Present in this sample are 100,000 to 130,000 distinct CDR3 sequences, roughly a sixth of which were seen just once. Jointly, the top ten make up approximately 5.5% of the sample.

This clonotype was recorded a few times. This clone's antigen is unknown. One base away there is no much larger clone; base qualities are not given. The receptor chain draws on TRBV3-1 and TRBJ1-2, with TRBD1 perhaps the D gene, on 6 matching bases. Sequenced material: PBMCs or a T cell subset sorted from them (not recorded which). The TCR sequence derives from a man aged 18 to 29 who had mild COVID-19 (a few samples of this study predate the infection). The sample titles of this study are shuffled in the database, so cell type and time point are left out; the donor was told from shared clones. The DNA reads as follows: TGTGCCAGTAATTCAGGGGATTATGGCTACACCTTC. It is translated as CASNSGDYGYTF.